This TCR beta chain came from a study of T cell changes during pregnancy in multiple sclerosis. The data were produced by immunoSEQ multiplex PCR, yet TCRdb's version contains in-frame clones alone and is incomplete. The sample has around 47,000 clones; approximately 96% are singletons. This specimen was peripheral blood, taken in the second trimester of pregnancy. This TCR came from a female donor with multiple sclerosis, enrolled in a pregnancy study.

The CDR3 nucleotides are TGTGCCAGCAGCGACTATATGGCACTAGCGGGAACCGACCATGAGCAGTTCTTC. As protein: CASSDYMALAGTDHEQFF. V is TRBV7-3 and J is TRBJ2-1; TRBD2 aligns across 10 bases. This CDR3 region has 18 residues. The V gene's germline CDR1 is SGHTA and CDR2 FQGTGA. V shed 5 bases, J shed 8 bases, and the junction held 18 bases outside the gene matches.